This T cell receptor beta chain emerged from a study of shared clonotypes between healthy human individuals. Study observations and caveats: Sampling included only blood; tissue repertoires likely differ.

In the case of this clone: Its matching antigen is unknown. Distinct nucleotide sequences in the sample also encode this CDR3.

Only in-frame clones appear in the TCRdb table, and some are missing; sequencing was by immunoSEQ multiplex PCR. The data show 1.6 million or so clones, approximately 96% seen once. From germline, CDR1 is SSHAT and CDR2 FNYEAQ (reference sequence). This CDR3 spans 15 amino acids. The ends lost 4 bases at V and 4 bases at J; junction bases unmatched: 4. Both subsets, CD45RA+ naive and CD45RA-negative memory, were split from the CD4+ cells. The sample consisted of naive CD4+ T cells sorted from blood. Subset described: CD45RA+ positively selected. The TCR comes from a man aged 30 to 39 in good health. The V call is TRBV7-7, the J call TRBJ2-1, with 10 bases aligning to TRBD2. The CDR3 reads CASSSGLAEYNEQFF. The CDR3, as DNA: TGTGCCAGCAGCTCTGGACTAGCGGAGTACAATGAGCAGTTCTTC.